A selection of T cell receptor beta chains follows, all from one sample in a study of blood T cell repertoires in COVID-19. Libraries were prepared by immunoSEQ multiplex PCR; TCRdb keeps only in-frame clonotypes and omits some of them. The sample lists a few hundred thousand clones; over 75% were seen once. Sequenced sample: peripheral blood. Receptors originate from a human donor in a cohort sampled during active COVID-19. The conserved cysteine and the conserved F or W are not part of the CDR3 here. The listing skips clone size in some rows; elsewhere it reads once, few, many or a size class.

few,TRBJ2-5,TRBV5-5,ASSPRGLAPAETQY
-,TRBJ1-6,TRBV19,ASRRQGRDNSPLH
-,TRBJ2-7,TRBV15,ATSTRQGLGYEQY
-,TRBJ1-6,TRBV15,ATSRGQWVSNNSPLH
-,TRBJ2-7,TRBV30,AWSVWTGYEQY
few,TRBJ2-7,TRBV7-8,ASSLAVVDYEQY
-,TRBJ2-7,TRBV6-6,ASTQRAGRTYEQY
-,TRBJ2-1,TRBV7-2,ASSAQRGDEQF
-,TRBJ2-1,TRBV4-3,ASSQDLAPFSYNEQF
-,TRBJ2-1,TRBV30,AWSQDYYNEQF
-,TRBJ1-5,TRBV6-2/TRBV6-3,ASSYSTVNQPQH
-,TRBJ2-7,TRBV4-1,ASSHSWDTSEKQY
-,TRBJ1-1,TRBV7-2,ASSPRQGITEAF
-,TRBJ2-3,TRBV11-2,ASSLGQGRSTDTQY
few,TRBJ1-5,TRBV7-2,ASSRDSYNQPQH
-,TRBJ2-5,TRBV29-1,SVGQFQETQY
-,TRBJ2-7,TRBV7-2,ASSLRTTYGHEQY
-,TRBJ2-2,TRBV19,ASMRGRQTGELF
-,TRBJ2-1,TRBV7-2,ASSPDSYNEQF